This TCR beta chain derives from a study of Ad26.COV2.S vaccination and SARS-CoV-2 variants. Study as a whole: By the intramuscular route, Ad26.COV2.S was given once, or twice 56 days apart.

The germline V gene encodes CDR1 SGHTA and CDR2 FQGTGA. The CDR3 runs 15 residues. V was cut by 4 bases and J by 2 bases, with 12 bases left in between. The method was immunoSEQ multiplex PCR; TCRdb's version includes in-frame clones alone and lacks a portion of them. The sample holds roughly 450,000 clones, roughly 90% seen once. Treatment in this sample: some 20 received Ad26.COV2.S at low or high dose, single or two shots; about 5 received placebo; per-sample allocation not given. It was on day 63 after the first vaccine or placebo injection that samples were taken. Source: peripheral blood, taken in a trial of Ad26.COV2.S vaccine versus placebo. This chain joins TRBV7-3 and TRBJ2-1; a weak D match, TRBD1 (5 bases). The sequence was collected from a person between 18 and 59 years old who received the Ad26.COV2.S COVID-19 vaccine or a placebo. The CDR3 DNA reads TGTGCCAGCAGCTCAGGGTTAGGGCCCTACAATGAGCAGTTCTTC. Translating gives CASSSGLGPYNEQFF.